One and the same sample provided the 20 T cell receptor beta chains below, sequenced in a study of Tregs in tolerant kidney transplant recipients. Sequencing used immunoSEQ multiplex PCR; TCRdb keeps in-frame clones, though not all of them. The sample includes about 15,000 clones. Recipients received nonmyeloablative bone marrow transplants from related graft donors, with transient mixed chimerism. The sequencing used CD4+ T cells from blood (PBMCs), collected 12 months after the transplant. The source of these receptors is a human patient who received a combined kidney and bone marrow transplant. Part of the T cell pool may stem from the graft donor.

As to this clone: The CDR3 goes on 3 residues after the read ends, and that part is filled in from the germline J gene. The gene calls are TRBV30 and TRBJ1-1; D is ambiguous. Germline loops: CDR1 GTSNPN, CDR2 SVGIG (reference sequence). V lost 4 bases and J lost 5, with 11 bases in between. The CDR3 totals 12 residues. CDR3 region: CAWIDRGTEAFF. CDR3 bases read: TGTGCCTGGATCGATCGCGGGACTGAA.

CDR3 residues: CASSLGLAGSYEQYF. Partial CDR3 DNA: TGTGCCAGCAGCTTAGGACTAGCGGGGTCCTACGAG. The J gene is TRBJ2-7, the V gene TRBV7-8, with 11 bases fitting TRBD2. The read comes to an end 3 residues before the CDR3 does, leaving the germline J gene to fill in the end. Trimming removed 1 base from V and 1 base from J; junction bases left unmatched: 0. The CDR3 is 15 amino acids. CDR1 is SGHVS and CDR2 is FQNEAQ in the germline V gene.

This CDR3 is CASTLGQSSYEQYF. CDR3 DNA, as far as it was read: TGCGCCAGCACCCTAGGACAGAGCTCCTACGAG. The chain links TRBV5-1 to TRBJ2-7; TRBD1 is a possible D gene (6 bases). The read terminates 3 residues before the CDR3 end, so the remaining end is supplied by the germline J gene. This CDR3 is 14 amino acids long. CDR1 is SGHRS, CDR2 YFSETQ, per germline. The ends were cut back, 6 bases at V and 0 bases at J, with 13 bases in the middle.

The CDR3 sequence is CASSYPRLAPETQYF. The DNA read from the CDR3 is TGTGCCAGCAGTTACCCGCGACTAGCTCCGGAGACC. The chain carries TRBV6-2 or TRBV6-3 and TRBJ2-5; 7 bases fit TRBD2. From the germline J gene comes the end of the CDR3, since the read stops 3 residues before it. With 2 bases clipped from V and 5 bases from J, the junction kept 8 bases outside the gene matches. Germline V gives CDR1 MNHEY, CDR2 SVGEGT. This CDR3 is 15 amino acids long.

Concerning this clone: The read stops 3 residues short of the end of the CDR3; the missing end is completed from the germline J gene. The genes are TRBV28 and TRBJ2-3, with 10 bases that match TRBD1. The CDR3 consists of 16 residues. In germline, CDR1 is MDHEN, CDR2 SYDVKM. Unmatched junction bases numbered 5, after V lost 2 bases and J lost 3 bases. Incomplete CDR3 DNA: TGTGCCAGCAGTTTAGCGGGACAGGGGTTAACAGATACG. It encodes CASSLAGQGLTDT. The whole CDR3 is CASSLAGQGLTDTQYF. The variable domain in full, completed from reference TRBV28 and TRBJ2-3, reads DVKVTQSSRYLVKRTGEKVFLECVQDMDHENMFWYRQDPGLGLRLIYFSYDVKMKEKGDIPEGYSVSREKKERFSLILESASTNQTSMYLCASSLAGQGLTDTQYFGPGTRLTVL.

As concerns this clone: Read data end 3 residues before the CDR3 end; the end is taken from the germline J gene. The chain recombines TRBV6-2 or TRBV6-3 with TRBJ2-7; no definite D call. The CDR3 consists of 16 residues. Germline CDR1 and CDR2: MNHEY and SVGEGT. The V end lost 2 bases, the J end lost 2 bases, and 16 bases lay between the germline ends. The CDR3 DNA, read in part, is TGTGCCAGCAGTTACCCCTACTCACTAAACGCCTACGAG. Amino acids: CASSYPYSLNAYE. The complete CDR3 protein is CASSYPYSLNAYEQYF.

Comments on this clone: The CDR3 end is not reached by the read, which stops 3 residues before it; the germline J gene fills it in. This rearrangement joins TRBV7-8 to TRBJ2-7; TRBD1 matches at 9 bases. The CDR3 is 14 residues long. V gave up 5 bases and J gave up 6 bases; unmatched junction bases: 8. The germline V gene has CDR1 SGHVS and CDR2 FQNEAQ. The sequenced part of the CDR3 DNA is TGTGCCAGCAGCAACCGGGACAGGGTAAGCGAG. As protein: CASSNRDRVSE. In full, the CDR3 is CASSNRDRVSEQYF. The full variable domain, its missing parts supplied by reference TRBV7-8 and TRBJ2-7, is GAGVSQSPRYKVAKRGQDVALRCDPISGHVSLFWYQQALGQGPEFLTYFQNEAQLDKSGLPSDRFFAERPEGSVSTLKIQRTQQEDSAVYLCASSNRDRVSEQYFGPGTRLTVT.

Remarks on this clone: The CDR3 goes on 3 residues after the read ends, and that part is filled in from the germline J gene. V is TRBV18 and J is TRBJ2-7; TRBD2 matches 9 bases. Germline-derived CDR1 and CDR2 are KGHSH and LQKENI. Trimming removed 3 bases from V and 6 bases from J; junction bases left unmatched: 12. This CDR3 has 16 residues. The sequenced part of the CDR3 DNA is TGTGCCAGCTCACCGGTTGGTTCGGCGGGAGGGCTCGAG. It translates to CASSPVGSAGGLE. The full-length CDR3 reads as CASSPVGSAGGLEQYF.

A word on this clone: The CDR3 is cut off 3 residues early in the read; its end comes from the germline J gene. This chain links TRBV6-2 or TRBV6-3 with TRBJ1-2; a possible D gene is TRBD1 (6 bases). Between the trimmed V and J ends, which lost 2 bases and 4 bases, there was a span of 8 bases. Germline assignment: CDR1 MNHEY and CDR2 SVGEGT. This CDR3 comprises 13 residues. The sequenced CDR3 bases are TGTGCCAGCAGTTACGGCAGGGGCTATGGC. Translating it yields CASSYGRGYG. The whole CDR3 region reads CASSYGRGYGYTF.

Concerning this clone: Coverage ceases 3 residues before the CDR3 finishes, and the germline J gene fills in the end. The chain is built from TRBV20-1 and TRBJ1-2; no clear D gene. V was trimmed by 3 bases and J by 5 bases, leaving 16 bases between them. The CDR3 is 14 residues long. The germline gives CDR1 DFQATT, CDR2 SNEGSKA (reference sequence). CDR3 DNA, as far as it was read: TGCAGTGCTAGGGGTCCTGAGGGTGATTATGGC. This sequence encodes CSARGPEGDYG. The complete CDR3 protein is CSARGPEGDYGYTF.

As to this clone: Read sequence stops 3 residues before the CDR3 end, and the germline J gene provides the missing end. The chain links TRBV7-2 to TRBJ1-1; 10 positions agree with TRBD1. Trimming removed 1 base from V and 2 bases from J; junction bases left unmatched: 1. The CDR3 is made up of 15 amino acids. Germline assignment: CDR1 SGHTA and CDR2 FQGNSA. The covered CDR3 bases are TGTGCCAGCAGCTTAGGGGACAGGGGAAACACTGAA. Amino acids: CASSLGDRGNTE. The CDR3 in its entirety is CASSLGDRGNTEAFF.

The CDR3 spells CASSGQTGFYGYTF. CDR3 DNA (partial): TGTGCCAGCAGCGGACAGACAGGGTTCTATGGC. V usage is TRBV7-9 and J usage is TRBJ1-2, with 7 nucleotides matching TRBD1. The observed sequence ends 3 residues before the CDR3 terminus, with the missing tail filled in from the germline J gene. This CDR3 is built from 14 residues. J was trimmed by 4 bases and V by 5 bases; bases with no gene match: 7. Per germline, CDR1 SEHNR and CDR2 FQNEAQ (reference sequence). Full variable domain (remainder filled in from reference TRBV7-9 and TRBJ1-2): DTGVSQNPRHKITKRGQNVTFRCDPISEHNRLYWYRQTLGQGPEFLTYFQNEAQLEKSRLLSDRFSAERPKGSFSTLEIQRTEQGDSAMYLCASSGQTGFYGYTFGSGTRLTVV.

Of note for this clone: The read ends 3 residues before the CDR3 terminus; that terminus is restored from the germline J gene. This chain uses TRBV5-1 with TRBJ2-1, with 14 bases that match TRBD2. This CDR3 has 17 residues. V lost 2 bases and J lost 6; bases outside the gene matches: 7. The V gene's germline CDR1 is SGHRS and CDR2 YFSETQ. The CDR3 spells CASSFGTSGRSGNEQFF. CDR3 DNA, as far as it was read: TGCGCCAGCAGCTTTGGGACTAGCGGGAGATCGGGCAATGAG.

On this clone itself: The sequence runs out 3 residues before the end of the CDR3; the remainder is reconstructed from the germline J gene. The gene calls are TRBV14 and TRBJ2-2; a weak D match, TRBD1 (6 bases). V was pared by 2 bases and J by 6 bases, with 10 bases between. This CDR3 comprises 14 residues. Germline V gives CDR1 SGHDN, CDR2 FVKESK. The sequenced CDR3 bases are TGTGCCAGCAGCCAACTCAGGGGTTCCGGGGAG. As protein: CASSQLRGSGE. From start to end, the CDR3 is CASSQLRGSGELFF.

On this clone: The read finishes 3 residues shy of the CDR3 end, and the germline J gene is used to complete it. The chain recombines TRBV5-1 with TRBJ2-7; TRBD1 matches at 8 bases. CDR1 is SGHRS and CDR2 is YFSETQ in the germline V gene. The ends lost 4 bases at V and 5 bases at J; junction bases unmatched: 11. CDR3 size: 15 residues. CDR3 residues: CASSIGGQGGNEQYF. CDR3 bases read: TGCGCCAGCAGCATAGGAGGACAGGGTGGGAACGAG.

Turning to this clone: The sequence runs out 3 residues before the end of the CDR3; the remainder is reconstructed from the germline J gene. The rearrangement joins TRBV7-3 to TRBJ1-5; TRBD1 aligns across 8 bases. Trimming cost V 1 base and J 3 bases; bases outside gene matches: 17. The CDR3 totals 20 residues. Germline V gene data show CDR1 as SGHTA and CDR2 as FQGTGA. The CDR3 sequence is CASSLRVQGVRRHDNQPQHF. Incomplete CDR3 DNA: TGTGCCAGCAGCTTAAGGGTACAGGGGGTGAGGAGGCATGACAATCAGCCC. Full variable domain (missing parts from reference TRBV7-3 and TRBJ1-5): GAGVSQTPSNKVTEKGKYVELRCDPISGHTALYWYRQSLGQGPEFLIYFQGTGAADDSGLPNDRFFAVRPEGSVSTLKIQRTERGDSAVYLCASSLRVQGVRRHDNQPQHFGDGTRLSIL.

Partial CDR3 DNA: TGTGCCAGCAGCTTAACCGGGGCTAGGACAGGGGGCCACAATGAG. It specifies CASSLTGARTGGHNE. The CDR3 reads in full as CASSLTGARTGGHNEQFF. The rearrangement uses TRBV7-3 and TRBJ2-1; 11 bases are shared with TRBD1. The read gets to within 3 residues of the CDR3 end, and the germline J gene fills in the rest. V lost 0 bases, J lost 5 bases, and 9 bases stayed unmatched. This CDR3 contains 18 residues. CDR1 is SGHTA and CDR2 is FQGTGA in the germline V gene.

As concerns this clone: Coverage ceases 3 residues before the CDR3 finishes, and the germline J gene fills in the end. The V gene is TRBV11-2, the J gene TRBJ1-4, with 8 bases fitting TRBD1. This CDR3 is 14 amino acids long. Germline V gene lookup returns CDR1 SGHAT and CDR2 FQNNGV. V was pared by 4 bases and J by 8 bases, with 6 bases of the junction left unmatched. Here the CDR3 reads CASSYRGGGEKLFF. The CDR3 bases that were read are TGTGCCAGCAGCTACAGGGGGGGTGGGGAAAAA.

Regarding this clone: The observed sequence ends 3 residues before the CDR3 terminus, with the missing tail filled in from the germline J gene. This chain uses TRBV5-1 with TRBJ1-1; a weak D match, TRBD1 (5 bases). The CDR3 runs 15 residues. V lost 4 bases and J 0 bases, leaving 13 bases between the germline ends. Per germline, CDR1 SGHRS and CDR2 YFSETQ. The sequenced part of the CDR3 DNA is TGCGCCAGCAGCCCAAAGGACATGATGAACACTGAA. Translating it yields CASSPKDMMNTE. The CDR3 in full is CASSPKDMMNTEAFF.

Remarks on this clone: The CDR3 end is not reached by the read, which stops 3 residues before it; the germline J gene fills it in. This rearrangement joins TRBV7-2 to TRBJ2-5; TRBD1 is a possible D gene (6 bases). The V end was cut by 1 base, the J end by 1 base, with 10 bases between. Germline CDR1 and CDR2: SGHTA and FQGNSA. The CDR3 extends over 15 amino acids. The CDR3 loop is CASSLVGRGQETQYF. The part of the CDR3 DNA that was read is TGTGCCAGCAGCTTAGTCGGCAGGGGCCAAGAGACC. Combining the CDR3 with reference TRBV7-2 and TRBJ2-5 gives the whole variable domain GAGVSQSPSNKVTEKGKDVELRCDPISGHTALYWYRQSLGQGLEFLIYFQGNSAPDKSGLPSDRFSAERTGGSVSTLTIQRTQQEDSAVYLCASSLVGRGQETQYFGPGTRLLVL.